This T cell receptor (beta chain) appears in the sequencing data of a study of T-cell memory formation after mild COVID-19. As for the study in general: There were largely donor-specific TCR clusters. Study-wide results and caveats: A second wave of clones peaked on day 37, and their SARS-CoV-2 specificity went unconfirmed. Certain responding clones were present in pre-infection memory, suggesting participation of cross-reactive memory.

Via MiXCR, TCRdb re-called the 5' RACE reads, giving one row per CDR3 protein. Altogether fewer than 450,000 distinct CDR3 sequences are present, 20% to 25% being singletons, with the ten largest covering under 15%. Remarks on this clonotype: Its antigen is undetermined.

The germline V gene encodes CDR1 MNHEY and CDR2 SVGEGT. The CDR3 contains 13 residues. This receptor was obtained from an adult woman who had mild COVID-19 (a few samples of this study predate the infection). Cell type and time point are not known. Source material: PBMCs or a T cell subset sorted from them (not recorded which). The chain joins TRBV6-2 or TRBV6-3 to TRBJ2-1; the D is unclear. The J call is uncertain, as TRBJ2-7 better fits the DNA end. This CDR3 is CASRKVSNNEQYF. Here the CDR3 DNA reads TGTGCCAGCAGGAAAGTTTCCAACAATGAGCAGTACTTC.